Listed below are T cell receptor beta chains from one sample, sequenced in a study of cytomegalovirus exposure and HLA in healthy donors. The data were produced by immunoSEQ multiplex PCR, yet TCRdb's version contains in-frame clones alone and is incomplete. The profile shows fewer than 250,000 clones, over 60% of them singletons. The sequenced material came from PBMCs. These receptors all come from a middle-aged woman in good health and CMV-seronegative. Each CDR3 is given with its conserved first and last residue. A D gene is named only where the DNA matches it firmly. Clone size is not always given. Where it is, it says once, few, many or a class for expanded clones.

J gene	V gene	CDR3 length	D gene	clone size	CDR3 DNA	CDR3 protein
TRBJ2-1	TRBV7-3	15	TRBD1	-	TGTGCCAGCAACAAAGCAGGGGGCAATGTCGATGAGCAGTTCTTC	CASNKAGGNVDEQFF
TRBJ2-5	TRBV5-6	12	-	once	TGTGCCAGCAGCTTCAGGGAAGAGACCCAGTACTTC	CASSFREETQYF
TRBJ2-7	TRBV4-3	16	TRBD2	-	TGCGCCAGCAGCCAAGATGCGGGGGGACCGCCCTACGAGCAGTACTTC	CASSQDAGGPPYEQYF
TRBJ2-1	TRBV4-2	18	TRBD2	-	TGTGCCAGCAGCCAGGGCCGGACTAGCGGGTACTCCTACAATGAGCAGTTCTTC	CASSQGRTSGYSYNEQFF
TRBJ1-5	TRBV2	15	TRBD1	-	TGTGCCAGCAGTGCCGGGACAGGGGGCCTTCAGCCCCAGCATTTT	CASSAGTGGLQPQHF
TRBJ1-2	TRBV19	14	-	-	TGTGCCAGTAGTATACAGCAGGGAAGCTATGGCTACACCTTC	CASSIQQGSYGYTF
TRBJ2-3	TRBV4-3	16	TRBD2	-	TGCGCCAGCAGCCTCTGGACTAGCGGGAGCGGGGATACGCAGTATTTT	CASSLWTSGSGDTQYF
TRBJ1-5	TRBV19	18	TRBD1	-	TGTGCCAGTAGTACCAAGACACCGGGACAGGGGCTTAATCAGCCCCAGCATTTT	CASSTKTPGQGLNQPQHF
TRBJ2-7	TRBV13	17	-	-	TGTGCCAGCAGCTTGGGGGGCCAGAGGGACAGCACCTACGAGCAGTACTTC	CASSLGGQRDSTYEQYF
TRBJ1-5	TRBV18	16	-	-	TGTGCCAGCTCACCCAACGGAGGGAGAAGCAATCAGCCCCAGCATTTT	CASSPNGGRSNQPQHF
TRBJ2-1	TRBV4-3	16	TRBD2	-	TGCGCCAGCAGCCGAGATCTAGCGGGAGGGCGGGATGAGCAGTTCTTC	CASSRDLAGGRDEQFF
TRBJ2-1	TRBV19	13	-	-	TGTGCCAGTTCCCAACAGGTTAATAATGAGCAGTTCTTC	CASSQQVNNEQFF
TRBJ2-1	TRBV15	13	-	few	TGTGCCACCAGCAGAGATCTGGAGCTTGAGCAGTTCTTC	CATSRDLELEQFF
TRBJ1-1	TRBV6-1	13	-	once	TGTGCCAGCAGGTCTTCAGGCAACACTGAAGCTTTCTTT	CASRSSGNTEAFF
TRBJ2-7	TRBV19	14	TRBD2	-	TGTGCCAGTAGGACTCAAGCGGGGACCTACGAGCAGTACTTC	CASRTQAGTYEQYF
TRBJ1-1	TRBV4-3	13	-	-	TGCGCCAGCAGCCAAACAGTGAACACTGAAGCTTTCTTT	CASSQTVNTEAFF
TRBJ1-2	TRBV27	16	-	-	TGTGCCAGCAGTTGGAGTAGGCAGGGCGGCGGCTATGGCTACACCTTC	CASSWSRQGGGYGYTF
TRBJ1-1	TRBV6-5	13	-	few	TGTGCCAGCAGCATAGCGGGCAGATCCTGGGCTTTCTTT	CASSIAGRSWAFF